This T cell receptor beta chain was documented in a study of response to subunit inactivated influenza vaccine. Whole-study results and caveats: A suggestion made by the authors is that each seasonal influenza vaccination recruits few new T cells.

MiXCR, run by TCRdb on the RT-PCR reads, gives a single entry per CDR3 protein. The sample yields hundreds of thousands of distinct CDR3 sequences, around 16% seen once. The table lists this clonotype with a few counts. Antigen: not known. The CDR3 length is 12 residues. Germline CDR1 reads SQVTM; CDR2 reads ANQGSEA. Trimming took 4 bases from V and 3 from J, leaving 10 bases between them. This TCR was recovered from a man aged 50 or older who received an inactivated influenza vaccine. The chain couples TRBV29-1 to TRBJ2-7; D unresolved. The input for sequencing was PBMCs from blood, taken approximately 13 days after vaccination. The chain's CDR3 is CSVVGTLYEQYF. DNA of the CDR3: TGCAGCGTTGTAGGCACCCTCTACGAGCAGTACTTC.